These 26 T cell receptor beta chains originate from one sample sequenced in a study of T cell responses to AZD1222 COVID-19 vaccine. Assay: immunoSEQ multiplex PCR; the TCRdb copy retains only in-frame clones and omits some. The repertoire holds around 100,000 clones, with around 91% as singletons. Sequences were derived from peripheral blood, sampled on day 0 of AZD1222 vaccination. These TCRs come from an adult in good health.

J is TRBJ1-2 and V is TRBV19, with TRBD1 matching over 8 bases. Trimming removed 5 bases from V and 4 bases from J; junction bases left unmatched: 9. Germline-derived CDR1 and CDR2 are LNHDA and SQIVND (reference sequence). CDR3 length equals 15 residues. Here the CDR3 reads CASSPQGDDSYGYTF. CDR3 DNA sequence: TGTGCCAGTAGTCCACAGGGGGACGATTCCTATGGCTACACCTTC.

The V gene is TRBV7-3, the J gene TRBJ2-5; 8 bases agree with TRBD2. Trimming cost V 2 bases and J 3 bases; bases outside gene matches: 8. The germline V gene has CDR1 SGHTA and CDR2 FQGTGA. The CDR3 spans 16 residues. The CDR3 coding sequence is TGTGCCAGCAGCTTAGTCGGGGGGGCCGGAGAAGAGACCCAGTACTTC. Its translation is CASSLVGGAGEETQYF.

The chain carries TRBV6-5 and TRBJ1-2; 10 bases match TRBD1. CDR3 length: 15 residues. Germline values: CDR1 MNHEY, CDR2 SVGAGI. The trim removed 6 bases at V and 2 bases at J, leaving 6 bases unmatched. The CDR3 DNA is TGTGCCAGCAGGGATCCGGGACAGGGGAACTATGGCTACACCTTC. It specifies CASRDPGQGNYGYTF.

This sequence joins TRBV3-1 (or the pseudogene TRBV3-2) and TRBJ1-2; TRBD1 matches 9 bases. CDR1 is LGHDT and CDR2 is YNNKEL in the germline V gene (reference sequence). The CDR3 loop spans 16 amino acids. V was pared by 3 bases and J by 2 bases, with 7 bases of the junction left unmatched. The CDR3 DNA sequence: TGTGCCAGCAGCCATGGACAGGGGATTCGAAACTATGGCTACACCTTC. This sequence encodes CASSHGQGIRNYGYTF.

The chain combines TRBV6-5 with TRBJ1-1; no definite D call. Germline V lookup: CDR1 MNHEY, CDR2 SVGAGI. This CDR3 has 12 residues. Trimming left V 2 bases short and J 3 bases short, with 4 bases between. Here the CDR3 reads CASSYGDTEAFF. The DNA of the CDR3 is TGTGCCAGCAGTTACGGGGACACTGAAGCTTTCTTT.

The gene calls are TRBV24-1 and TRBJ2-5, with a possible D match to TRBD2 (6 bases). V dropped 4 bases and J dropped 2 bases, with 10 bases sitting between them. From germline, CDR1 is KGHDR and CDR2 SFDVKD. The CDR3 runs to 14 residues. CDR3 region: CATSDSGRQETQYF. CDR3 nucleotide sequence: TGTGCCACCAGTGACTCCGGGAGACAAGAGACCCAGTACTTC.

This chain uses TRBV6-1 with TRBJ1-2; 7 positions match TRBD1. This CDR3 comprises 18 residues. With 2 bases clipped from V and 1 base from J, the junction kept 13 bases outside the gene matches. CDR1 MNHNS and CDR2 SASEGT come from the germline V gene. The CDR3 spells CASSENLDRTLFNYGYTF. In nucleotides, the CDR3 is TGTGCCAGCAGTGAAAATCTGGACAGGACCCTCTTTAACTATGGCTACACCTTC.

The sample holds a few counts of this clone. The gene calls are TRBV5-4 and TRBJ1-1, with 12 bases that match TRBD1. Germline CDR1 reads SGHNT; CDR2 reads YYREEE (reference sequence). V gave up 0 bases and J gave up 8 bases; unmatched junction bases: 2. The CDR3 consists of 14 residues. DNA for the CDR3: TGTGCCAGCAGCTTGGGGGACAGGGGGCTGGAAGCTTTCTTT. It is translated as CASSLGDRGLEAFF.

This clone was recorded only once. In nucleotides, the CDR3 is TGTGCCATCAGTGAGTTAACGAACACCGGGGAGCTGTTTTTT. Translation: CAISELTNTGELFF. The chain employs TRBV10-3 and TRBJ2-2, with D hard to call. With 1 base removed from V and 0 bases from J, the gap between germline ends came to 3 bases. Germline loops: CDR1 ENHRY, CDR2 SYGVKD. There are 14 residues in the CDR3.

CDR3 residues: CASSPLGPSTDTQYF. The CDR3, as DNA: TGTGCCAGCAGCCCCTTAGGGCCTAGCACAGATACGCAGTATTTT. The genes are TRBV9 and TRBJ2-3, with no clear D. Trimming cost V 4 bases and J 0 bases, with 12 bases left between them. The CDR3 totals 15 residues. Germline CDR1 reads SGDLS; CDR2 reads YYNGEE.

The chain uses TRBV6-5 and TRBJ1-2, with D maybe TRBD1 (5 bases). Germline V gene lookup returns CDR1 MNHEY and CDR2 SVGAGI. The V and J ends lost 6 bases and 3 bases respectively, with 14 bases between them. This CDR3 comprises 14 residues. The CDR3 sequence: CASRNPGNYYGYTF. CDR3 sequence (DNA): TGTGCCAGCAGGAACCCAGGGAATTACTATGGCTACACCTTC.

The CDR3 nucleotides are TGTGCCAGCTCACCCCGGGAGGAACAGCCCCAGCATTTT. This encodes CASSPREEQPQHF. V is TRBV18 and J is TRBJ1-5; no firm D call. The CDR3 is 13 residues long. Germline CDR1 reads KGHSH; CDR2 reads LQKENI. V dropped 3 bases and J dropped 7 bases, with 10 bases sitting between them.

The chain combines TRBV5-1 with TRBJ1-4; D remains ambiguous. The CDR3 length is 12 residues. The germline V and J ends were trimmed by 5 bases and 7 bases, with 9 bases remaining between them. Germline V gene lookup returns CDR1 SGHRS and CDR2 YFSETQ. The CDR3 reads CASRGGGEKLFF. CDR3 bases: TGCGCCAGCAGAGGCGGCGGTGAAAAACTGTTTTTT.

This clone was seen just once. The chain is built from TRBV6-5 and TRBJ1-2; tentative D call: TRBD1 (6 bases). The V end lost 7 bases, the J end lost 3 bases, and 15 bases lay between the germline ends. CDR3 length equals 14 residues. CDR1 and CDR2 from the germline V gene are MNHEY and SVGAGI. CDR3 bases: TGTGCCAGCACTAAGAGGGGGGCGGACTATGGCTACACCTTC. Its translation: CASTKRGADYGYTF.

This chain uses TRBV6-4 with TRBJ1-2; D ambiguous. There are 13 residues in the CDR3. CDR1 is MRHNA and CDR2 is SNTAGT in the germline V gene. V lost 3 bases and J lost 0, with 5 bases in between. The CDR3 bases are TGTGCCAGCAGTGAGACGGCTAACTATGGCTACACCTTC. Translation gives CASSETANYGYTF.

The V gene is TRBV30, the J gene TRBJ1-2, with D possibly matching TRBD1 (6 bases). Germline CDR1 reads GTSNPN; CDR2 reads SVGIG (reference sequence). This CDR3 contains 15 residues. V was pared by 4 bases and J by 0 bases, with 15 bases between. As DNA, the CDR3 is TGTGCCTGGATCAAACTTAGGACAGCTAACTATGGCTACACCTTC. Translating gives CAWIKLRTANYGYTF.

CDR3 nucleotide sequence: TGTGCCAGCAGTGAGATGGAGTACTCGAACACTGAAGCTTTCTTT. Translation: CASSEMEYSNTEAFF. This rearrangement joins TRBV6-1 to TRBJ1-1, with D unclear. The CDR3 extends over 15 amino acids. V dropped 3 bases and J dropped 1 base, with 12 bases sitting between them. The germline V gene has CDR1 MNHNS and CDR2 SASEGT.

This chain uses TRBV19 with TRBJ2-7; a weak D match, TRBD2 (6 bases). CDR1 is LNHDA, CDR2 SQIVND, per germline (reference sequence). V was cut by 5 bases and J by 2 bases, with 19 bases left in between. The CDR3 totals 16 residues. The CDR3 region has the DNA TGTGCCAGTAGTCCCCGACTAGTGGGGCACACCTACGAGCAGTACTTC. Translation: CASSPRLVGHTYEQYF.

This clone was counted between two and nine times. The chain carries TRBV2 and TRBJ1-2; possibly TRBD1 for D (6 bases). In germline, CDR1 is SNHLY, CDR2 FYNNEI. V lost 8 bases, J lost 5 bases, and 15 bases lay in between. CDR3 size: 13 residues. The CDR3 sequence is CASLKRGAYGYTF. The CDR3 DNA follows: TGTGCCAGCCTTAAGCGGGGGGCGTATGGCTACACCTTC.

The V call is TRBV2, the J call TRBJ1-6; unclear D gene. V was pared by 1 base and J by 7 bases, with 11 bases between. This CDR3 contains 15 residues. Germline-derived CDR1 and CDR2 are SNHLY and FYNNEI. The CDR3 region is CASSEVQVENSPLHF. CDR3 sequence (DNA): TGTGCCAGCAGTGAAGTCCAGGTTGAAAATTCACCCCTCCACTTT.

This clone was counted only a few times. The chain couples TRBV19 to TRBJ2-1; D is unresolved. CDR1 and CDR2 (germline): LNHDA, SQIVND (reference sequence). The CDR3 has 14 amino acids. Trimming took off 5 bases at V and 10 bases at J, with 18 bases between the two ends. CDR3 nucleotide sequence: TGTGCCAGTAGTCTAACGAACGGACCCTTCGAGCAGTTCTTC. Its protein product is CASSLTNGPFEQFF.

Concerning this clone: No DNA is shown, since the ends of the CDR3 on it are uncertain; the CDR3 is the one TCRdb lists. The chain is built from TRBV12-3 or TRBV12-4 and TRBJ1-4; TRBD1 is the table's D call and was not checked against the DNA. From its first to its last residue, the CDR3 has 12 amino acids. CDR3 amino acids: CASVAPGSGQGF.

V usage is TRBV6-5 and J usage is TRBJ1-5; 7 bases fit TRBD1. The CDR3 sequence is 15 residues long. Trimming took 0 bases from V and 3 from J; bases not matched to a gene: 2. Germline assignment: CDR1 MNHEY and CDR2 SVGAGI. DNA for the CDR3: TGTGCCAGCAGTTACTCTGGGACAGCCAATCAGCCCCAGCATTTT. Amino acid sequence: CASSYSGTANQPQHF.

The CDR3 bases are TGTGCCACAGCCCCCAGGGATAGCAATCAGCCCCAGCATTTT. Translated: CATAPRDSNQPQHF. The genes are TRBV10-3 and TRBJ1-5, with D possibly matching TRBD1 (5 bases). V gave up 10 bases and J gave up 0 bases, with 13 bases separating them. From germline, CDR1 is ENHRY and CDR2 SYGVKD. The CDR3 length is 14 residues.

This clone showed up just once. The CDR3, as DNA: TGTGCCAGCAGTGAAGCTGGGGCTTTACCCTACAATGAGCAGTTCTTC. Protein product: CASSEAGALPYNEQFF. This chain joins TRBV2 and TRBJ2-1; D may be TRBD1 (5 bases). Per the germline V gene, CDR1 is SNHLY and CDR2 is FYNNEI. Deletions cut 0 bases from V and 2 bases from J, with 11 bases between. The CDR3 covers 16 residues.

V gene TRBV11-2 combines with J gene TRBJ1-3; 9 positions agree with TRBD1. Trimming took 5 bases from V and 4 from J; bases not matched to a gene: 6. This CDR3 is 15 amino acids long. In germline, CDR1 is SGHAT, CDR2 FQNNGV. The CDR3 sequence: CASSPGTGKGNTIYF. The CDR3 coding sequence is TGTGCCAGCAGCCCTGGGACAGGGAAAGGAAACACCATATATTTT. The full variable domain, completed using reference TRBV11-2 and TRBJ1-3, is EAGVAQSPRYKIIEKRQSVAFWCNPISGHATLYWYQQILGQGPKLLIQFQNNGVVDDSQLPKDRFSAERLKGVDSTLKIQPAKLEDSAVYLCASSPGTGKGNTIYFGEGSWLTVV.